Given below is one T cell receptor beta chain in context. The antigen is not known. Trimming removed 3 bases at V and 5 bases at J, with 11 bases between. CDR3 length: 13 residues. Per the germline V gene, CDR1 is MNHNS and CDR2 is SASEGT. The data derive from a study of cytomegalovirus exposure and HLA in healthy donors. Whole-study findings and limits: Later on, a genetic analysis was performed. It linked a missense variant in DCLRE1C with V- and J-gene trimming of TCR beta. In vitro work confirmed that a few CMV-associated chains recognize CMV antigens. Sequencing likely produced, as an artifact, a cluster of highly shared sequence variants. Altogether, 170 or so TCR beta chains were recorded as cytomegalovirus-associated.

The PCR made use of 60 Vbeta and 13 Jbeta primers. Repertoires were generated with immunoSEQ multiplex PCR, while TCRdb's copy carries only in-frame clones and drops some. This repertoire shows 13,000 to 15,000 clones, less than 75% found once; its top ten account for 17%. Sequencing was done on a sample of PBMCs. The TCR sequence derives from a woman in her 50s in good health and CMV-seropositive. This chain connects TRBV6-1 to TRBJ2-7; no clear D gene. The CDR3 spells CASSDGLKNEQYF. The DNA of the CDR3 is TGTGCCAGCAGTGATGGTCTAAAGAACGAGCAGTACTTC.